The 24 T cell receptor beta chains below were found in one sample sequenced in a study of blood T cell repertoires in COVID-19. The repertoire was sequenced with immunoSEQ multiplex PCR; TCRdb's copy has only in-frame clones and lacks some. The sample gives roughly 65,000 clones, around 85% of which show up once; roughly 35% is in the top ten. The sample taken for sequencing was peripheral blood. The source of these receptors is an elderly woman with active or convalescent COVID-19.

The chain couples TRBV5-1 to TRBJ1-2, with 9 nucleotides matching TRBD1. The CDR3 runs 15 residues. Looked up from germline, CDR1 is SGHRS and CDR2 is YFSETQ. The trim removed 6 bases at V and 0 bases at J, leaving 6 bases unmatched. The CDR3 DNA reads as TGCGCCAGCACACCGGGACAGGGCCCTAACTATGGCTACACCTTC. It translates to CASTPGQGPNYGYTF.

V is TRBV9 and J is TRBJ1-2, with 8 positions matching TRBD1. The CDR3 contains 15 residues. In germline, CDR1 is SGDLS, CDR2 YYNGEE. J was trimmed by 2 bases and V by 6 bases; bases with no gene match: 9. The DNA of the CDR3 is TGTGCCAGCACCCGACAGGGGCTGTCGAACTATGGCTACACCTTC. It is translated as CASTRQGLSNYGYTF.

The chain employs TRBV5-1 and TRBJ1-1; TRBD1 aligns across 8 bases. V was clipped by 0 bases and J by 7 bases; unmatched bases: 5. Germline V gene data show CDR1 as SGHRS and CDR2 as YFSETQ. There are 14 residues in the CDR3. For the CDR3, the DNA is TGCGCCAGCAGCTTGGCCGGACAGGGTTTTGAAGCTTTCTTT. It codes for CASSLAGQGFEAFF.

This clone has a single count. The genes are TRBV5-1 and TRBJ1-1, with a tentative D call TRBD1 (6 bases). The CDR3 has 16 amino acids. Germline CDR1 reads SGHRS; CDR2 reads YFSETQ. Between the trimmed V and J ends, which lost 4 bases and 3 bases, there was a span of 19 bases. The CDR3 protein is CASSTGTAGAYTEAFF. The CDR3 coding sequence is TGCGCCAGCAGCACGGGTACCGCAGGGGCTTACACTGAAGCTTTCTTT. Full variable domain (rest looked up from reference TRBV5-1 and TRBJ1-1): KAGVTQTPRYLIKTRGQQVTLSCSPISGHRSVSWYQQTPGQGLQFLFEYFSETQRNKGNFPGRFSGRQFSNSRSEMNVSTLELGDSALYLCASSTGTAGAYTEAFFGQGTRLTVV.

The chain has TRBV7-9 and TRBJ1-1; D ambiguous. The germline V gene has CDR1 SEHNR and CDR2 FQNEAQ (reference sequence). Trimming shortened V by 1 base and J by 6 bases, and 6 bases separated the two germline ends. The CDR3 consists of 12 residues. Here the CDR3 DNA reads TGTGCCAGCAGCTTAGATTTCGCTGAAGCTTTCTTT. Protein sequence: CASSLDFAEAFF.

This clone was detected only once. This rearrangement joins TRBV19 to TRBJ1-2; TRBD1 agrees at 7 bases. Germline V gene sequence: CDR1 LNHDA, CDR2 SQIVND (reference sequence). CDR3 length: 14 residues. Trimming took 4 bases from V and 4 from J; bases not matched to a gene: 6. CDR3 sequence (DNA): TGTGCCAGTAGTACCCCGACAGGGTCCTATGGCTACACCTTC. Encoded protein: CASSTPTGSYGYTF.

The rearrangement uses TRBV19 and TRBJ2-7; 9 bases line up with TRBD1. CDR1 and CDR2 (germline): LNHDA, SQIVND (reference sequence). This CDR3 is 14 amino acids long. The V gene end was trimmed by 5 bases and the J gene end by 6 bases; junction bases not matched to a gene: 8. The chain's CDR3 is CASSSSGQGAEQYF. CDR3 nucleotide sequence: TGTGCCAGTAGTTCATCGGGACAGGGTGCCGAGCAGTACTTC.

The gene calls are TRBV6-5 and TRBJ1-2; D is unclear. Germline V lookup: CDR1 MNHEY, CDR2 SVGAGI. Trimming took 0 bases from V and 2 from J, leaving 13 bases between them. The CDR3 length is 16 residues. The CDR3 region is CASSYSKQSANYGYTF. As DNA, the CDR3 is TGTGCCAGCAGTTACTCGAAACAGTCAGCAAACTATGGCTACACCTTC.

V and J are TRBV7-2 and TRBJ2-1; possibly TRBD1 for D (6 bases). This CDR3 has 16 amino acids. Germline V gene lookup returns CDR1 SGHTA and CDR2 FQGNSA. V dropped 3 bases and J dropped 6 bases, with 18 bases sitting between them. In DNA, the CDR3 is TGTGCCAGCAGCTTCTATGTGGGGGCACGGGGCAATGAGCAGTTCTTC. Encoded protein: CASSFYVGARGNEQFF.

The chain couples TRBV5-5 to TRBJ2-1; D unclear. Germline V gene lookup returns CDR1 SGHKS and CDR2 YYEKEE (reference sequence). V was pared by 6 bases and J by 8 bases, with 12 bases between. CDR3 length equals 12 residues. The CDR3 region is CASTFSGDEQFF. The CDR3 bases are TGTGCCAGCACCTTTAGTGGTGATGAGCAGTTCTTC.

In its sample, this clone was seen once. No conserved phenylalanine or tryptophan ends this CDR3, so it is likely a read error. The limits of the CDR3 on the DNA are not certain, so only TCRdb's listed CDR3 is given. The chain is built from TRBV21-1 and TRBJ2-4; TRBD2 was called by the table and not checked on the DNA. TRBV21-1 is reported as a pseudogene. The CDR3 is made up of 9 amino acids, end residues included. The CDR3 is CASSKGVTS.

The rearrangement joins TRBV21-1 to TRBJ1-5; the table's D call, TRBD1, was not checked against the DNA. TRBV21-1 is an annotated pseudogene. This CDR3 has 14 residues. The CDR3 sequence is CASSAGLPNQPQHF. As DNA, the CDR3 is TGTGCCAGCAGCGCAGGGCTCCCAAATCAGCCCCAGCATTTT.

The V and J genes are TRBV7-8 and TRBJ1-3; D may be TRBD1 (6 bases). V lost 4 bases and J lost 0, with 7 bases in between. Germline V gives CDR1 SGHVS, CDR2 FQNEAQ. This CDR3 has 14 amino acids. CDR3 nucleotides: TGTGCCAGCAGCTGGACAGACTCTGGAAACACCATATATTTT. Residues: CASSWTDSGNTIYF.

The gene calls are TRBV5-1 and TRBJ1-2; D perhaps matches TRBD1 (5 bases). Germline V lookup: CDR1 SGHRS, CDR2 YFSETQ. With 0 bases removed from V and 4 bases from J, the gap between germline ends came to 13 bases. This CDR3 is 15 amino acids long. The CDR3 DNA sequence: TGCGCCAGCAGCTTGGCCGCAGGGTCAGCCTATGGCTACACCTTC. Residues: CASSLAAGSAYGYTF. Filled out from reference TRBV5-1 and TRBJ1-2, the complete variable domain reads KAGVTQTPRYLIKTRGQQVTLSCSPISGHRSVSWYQQTPGQGLQFLFEYFSETQRNKGNFPGRFSGRQFSNSRSEMNVSTLELGDSALYLCASSLAAGSAYGYTFGSGTRLTVV.

The genes are TRBV7-9 and TRBJ2-1, with 9 bases aligning to TRBD2. Germline-derived CDR1 and CDR2 are SEHNR and FQNEAQ (reference sequence). CDR3 length: 18 amino acids. The V gene end was trimmed by 5 bases and the J gene end by 0 bases; junction bases not matched to a gene: 11. The CDR3 DNA reads as TGTGCCAGCAGCCCGGTGCGGGAGGGGGGTAGCTCCTACAATGAGCAGTTCTTC. Its translation: CASSPVREGGSSYNEQFF.

This rearrangement joins TRBV29-1 to TRBJ1-2, with TRBD1 matching 9 bases. The CDR3 has 12 residues. With V trimmed by 6 bases and J by 7 bases, 6 bases remained unmatched. CDR1 is SQVTM and CDR2 is ANQGSEA in the germline V gene. The CDR3 sequence is CSVATGGGGYTF. The CDR3 region has the DNA TGCAGCGTCGCCACAGGGGGCGGTGGCTACACCTTC.

The genes are TRBV28 and TRBJ1-6; 7 bases map to TRBD1. CDR3 length: 12 residues. The V gene's germline CDR1 is MDHEN and CDR2 SYDVKM. J lost 13 bases, V lost 6 bases, and 6 bases had no gene match. CDR3 region: CASSRRGKPLHF. DNA for the CDR3: TGTGCCAGCAGCCGCAGGGGGAAGCCCCTCCACTTT.

The chain employs TRBV18 and TRBJ2-2, with TRBD2 matching over 8 bases. From germline, CDR1 is KGHSH and CDR2 LQKENI. This CDR3 is 16 amino acids long. With 3 bases clipped from V and 2 bases from J, the junction kept 5 bases outside the gene matches. CDR3 residues: CASSPSGGQNTGELFF. The CDR3 DNA is TGTGCCAGCTCACCCTCGGGGGGGCAAAACACCGGGGAGCTGTTTTTT. Combining the CDR3 with reference TRBV18 and TRBJ2-2 gives the whole variable domain NAGVMQNPRHLVRRRGQEARLRCSPMKGHSHVYWYRQLPEEGLKFMVYLQKENIIDESGMPKERFSAEFPKEGPSILRIQQVVRGDSAAYFCASSPSGGQNTGELFFGEGSRLTVL.

In the case of this clone: Germline is not matched at one junction end, which may reflect a read error. The chain recombines TRBV7-7 with TRBJ1-4; unclear D gene. The CDR3 consists of 13 residues. Germline CDR1 and CDR2: SSHAT and FNYEAQ (reference sequence). The CDR3 here is CASSLAPGEKLFF. CDR3 in DNA: TGTGCTAGCAGCTTAGCCCCGGGTGAAAAACTGTTTTTT.

This sequence joins TRBV7-2 and TRBJ2-7; the match to TRBD1 covers 9 bases. Germline assignment: CDR1 SGHTA and CDR2 FQGNSA. This CDR3 comprises 13 residues. Losses at the gene ends were 4 bases for V and 5 bases for J; bases not matched to a gene: 3. CDR3 protein: CASSWTGDDEQYF. The DNA of the CDR3 is TGTGCCAGCAGCTGGACAGGGGACGACGAGCAGTACTTC.

This rearrangement joins TRBV11-2 to TRBJ2-5; 11 bases agree with TRBD2. The CDR3 has 15 residues. CDR1 is SGHAT, CDR2 FQNNGV, per germline. Unmatched junction bases numbered 7, after V lost 5 bases and J lost 5 bases. The CDR3, as DNA: TGTGCCAGCAGCAAAAATAGCGGGGGGGCCGAGACCCAGTACTTC. Amino acids: CASSKNSGGAETQYF.

V is TRBV10-3 and J is TRBJ2-1, with 10 nucleotides matching TRBD1. The V gene end was trimmed by 11 bases and the J gene end by 6 bases; junction bases not matched to a gene: 7. This CDR3 comprises 13 residues. Germline loops: CDR1 ENHRY, CDR2 SYGVKD. The CDR3 DNA reads TGTGCCTCCCGGGACAGGGGTCCCAATGAGCAGTTCTTC. Its protein product is CASRDRGPNEQFF.

The gene calls are TRBV9 and TRBJ2-7, with 11 nucleotides matching TRBD1. The CDR3 length is 15 residues. Trimming took 0 bases from V and 3 from J; bases not matched to a gene: 2. The germline V gene encodes CDR1 SGDLS and CDR2 YYNGEE. CDR3 sequence (DNA): TGTGCCAGCAGCGTAGGGACAGGGGGCTACTACGAGCAGTACTTC. As protein: CASSVGTGGYYEQYF.

The V call is TRBV28, the J call TRBJ2-4; the match to TRBD1 covers 10 bases. Germline CDR1 MDHEN, CDR2 SYDVKM. The CDR3 contains 15 residues. Trimming removed 4 bases from V and 9 bases from J; junction bases left unmatched: 9. CDR3 coding DNA: TGTGCCAGCAGTTCCCCGGGACAGGGGATTGGCATTCAGTACTTC. Amino acid sequence: CASSSPGQGIGIQYF.